Below, 24 T cell receptor beta chains from the same sample are listed, as sequenced in a study of blood T cell repertoires in COVID-19. The assay was immunoSEQ multiplex PCR, and TCRdb's table has in-frame clones only and misses some. The sample records roughly 45,000 clones, about nine tenths being singletons. Material for sequencing was peripheral blood. These receptor sequences come from a man aged 55 to 70 with active COVID-19.

The chain carries TRBV7-6 and TRBJ2-7, with no clear D. Germline V gives CDR1 SGHVS, CDR2 FNYEAQ. The length of the CDR3 is 13 residues. The V and J ends lost 0 bases and 3 bases respectively, with 6 bases between them. Written as DNA, the CDR3 is TGTGCCAGCAGCTTAGCCCAGAACTACGAGCAGTACTTC. Residues: CASSLAQNYEQYF.

A few counts support this clone. This chain joins TRBV7-3 and TRBJ2-5, with a weak D call TRBD1 (5 bases). Germline V lookup: CDR1 SGHTA, CDR2 FQGTGA. CDR3 size: 14 residues. V was pared by 2 bases and J by 4 bases, with 11 bases between. The CDR3 loop is CASSLFFGAETQYF. The CDR3 bases are TGTGCCAGCAGCTTATTTTTTGGGGCAGAGACCCAGTACTTC.

This chain connects TRBV5-8 to TRBJ2-7; 7 nucleotides agree with TRBD1. Germline CDR1 and CDR2: SGHTS and YDEGEE. Trimming cost V 0 bases and J 9 bases; bases outside gene matches: 3. This CDR3 contains 12 residues. The CDR3 nucleotides read TGTGCCAGCAGCTTGGAAGACAGGGTGCAGTACTTC. This gives the protein CASSLEDRVQYF.

In its sample, this clone was seen a few times. The rearrangement links TRBV30 to TRBJ2-7; TRBD2 agrees at 13 bases. There are 15 residues in the CDR3. The V and J ends lost 2 bases and 3 bases, in that order; junction bases with no gene match: 4. Germline CDR1 and CDR2: GTSNPN and SVGIG (reference sequence). Here the CDR3 DNA reads TGTGCCTGGAGTAAAACTAGCGGGGGGGTCTACGAGCAGTACTTC. Translated, it gives CAWSKTSGGVYEQYF.

The V gene is TRBV7-3, the J gene TRBJ1-1, with 7 bases that match TRBD1. This CDR3 is built from 14 residues. The V gene end was trimmed by 6 bases and the J gene end by 4 bases; junction bases not matched to a gene: 8. CDR1 SGHTA and CDR2 FQGTGA come from the germline V gene. CDR3 amino acids: CASSSTAGGTEAFF. CDR3 nucleotide sequence: TGTGCCAGCAGTTCGACCGCAGGGGGCACTGAAGCTTTCTTT. Full variable domain (remainder filled in from reference TRBV7-3 and TRBJ1-1): GAGVSQTPSNKVTEKGKYVELRCDPISGHTALYWYRQSLGQGPEFLIYFQGTGAADDSGLPNDRFFAVRPEGSVSTLKIQRTERGDSAVYLCASSSTAGGTEAFFGQGTRLTVV.

The chain combines TRBV7-3 with TRBJ2-1, with 11 bases matching TRBD2. V trimming: 5 bases; J trimming: 7 bases; junction bases outside the gene matches: 7. The germline CDR1 and CDR2 sequences are SGHTA and FQGTGA. The CDR3 has 15 residues. The DNA for the CDR3 is TGTGCCAGCAGCCCTCGACTAGCGGGGTGGAATGAGCAGTTCTTC. Its translation: CASSPRLAGWNEQFF.

The V and J genes are TRBV18 and TRBJ1-2; 10 bases line up with TRBD1. Trimming at V came to 3 bases and at J to 3 bases, leaving 1 base not matched to a gene. Germline CDR1 and CDR2: KGHSH and LQKENI. The CDR3 contains 14 residues. CDR3 amino acids: CASSPTGGDYGYTF. CDR3 DNA sequence: TGTGCCAGCTCACCGACAGGGGGCGACTATGGCTACACCTTC.

The V and J genes are TRBV18 and TRBJ2-7; no clear D gene. This CDR3 has 16 amino acids. Germline values: CDR1 KGHSH, CDR2 LQKENI. The V gene lost 3 bases and the J gene lost 3 bases, with 18 bases spanning the gap. CDR3 region: CASSPRVTEGDYEQYF. CDR3 DNA sequence: TGTGCCAGCTCACCTCGAGTTACTGAAGGAGACTACGAGCAGTACTTC.

The gene calls are TRBV9 and TRBJ1-6; TRBD1 aligns across 7 bases. Germline-derived CDR1 and CDR2 are SGDLS and YYNGEE. The junction had 4 bases not matched to a gene; V was cut back by 6 bases and J by 4 bases. The CDR3 sequence is 14 residues long. The CDR3 region has the DNA TGTGCCAGCACTCCAGGGGGTTATAATTCACCCCTCCACTTT. This translates into CASTPGGYNSPLHF.

This clone occurred a few times. This chain's CDR3 is CASSQDYQGLAGTDTQYF. For the CDR3, the DNA is TGCGCCAGCAGCCAAGATTATCAGGGACTAGCGGGCACAGATACGCAGTATTTT. This sequence joins TRBV4-3 and TRBJ2-3; 11 nucleotides match TRBD2. Germline lookup yields CDR1 LGHNA and CDR2 YSLEER. CDR3 size: 18 residues. V shed 0 bases, J shed 1 base, and the junction held 6 bases outside the gene matches.

This rearrangement joins TRBV9 to TRBJ1-3, with TRBD1 matching over 8 bases. Per germline, CDR1 SGDLS and CDR2 YYNGEE. V was clipped by 2 bases and J by 4 bases; unmatched bases: 5. This CDR3 comprises 15 residues. CDR3 nucleotide sequence: TGTGCCAGCAGCGTGACAGGGGACCTCGGAAACACCATATATTTT. Protein: CASSVTGDLGNTIYF. Filled out from reference TRBV9 and TRBJ1-3, the complete variable domain reads DSGVTQTPKHLITATGQRVTLRCSPRSGDLSVYWYQQSLDQGLQFLIQYYNGEERAKGNILERFSAQQFPDLHSELNLSSLELGDSALYFCASSVTGDLGNTIYFGEGSWLTVV.

This sequence joins TRBV21-1 and TRBJ2-7; TRBD1 reflects the table's D call only, with no check against the DNA. TRBV21-1 is labeled a pseudogene. The CDR3 covers 13 residues. CDR3 loop: CASSTTGGYEQYF. Written as DNA, the CDR3 is TGTGCCAGCAGCACGACAGGGGGCTACGAGCAGTACTTC.

The rearrangement links TRBV3-1 (or the pseudogene TRBV3-2) to TRBJ2-7; 8 bases line up with TRBD1. Germline assignment: CDR1 LGHDT and CDR2 YNNKEL (reference sequence). CDR3 length equals 13 residues. V shed 8 bases and J 4 bases; nucleotides not matched to a gene: 7. CDR3 in DNA: TGTGCCAGCGCGCCAGGGGGCAGGTACGAGCAGTACTTC. Translating it yields CASAPGGRYEQYF.

This sequence joins TRBV6-2 or TRBV6-3 and TRBJ2-7, with TRBD1 identical over 7 bases. V lost 4 bases, J lost 3 bases, and 9 bases stayed unmatched. The CDR3 extends over 15 amino acids. Per the germline V gene, CDR1 is MNHEY and CDR2 is SVGEGT. CDR3 in DNA: TGTGCCAGCAGTTTCTCCTGGACAGGACGCTACGAGCAGTACTTC. Residues: CASSFSWTGRYEQYF.

In this sample, this clone turned up a few times. The chain carries TRBV7-9 and TRBJ1-5; no reliable D call. The CDR3 runs 14 residues. Germline lookup yields CDR1 SEHNR and CDR2 FQNEAQ (reference sequence). Trimming shortened V by 1 base and J by 3 bases, and 7 bases separated the two germline ends. The CDR3 protein is CASSLGRVNQPQHF. CDR3 DNA: TGTGCCAGCAGCTTAGGACGGGTCAATCAGCCCCAGCATTTT.

The gene calls are TRBV11-3 and TRBJ2-1, with D hard to call. CDR3 size: 14 residues. The V gene lost 0 bases and the J gene lost 8 bases, with 11 bases spanning the gap. In germline, CDR1 is SGHNT, CDR2 YENEEA. The chain's CDR3 is CASSLDPSEDEQFF. The CDR3 coding sequence is TGTGCCAGCAGCTTAGATCCCAGCGAGGATGAGCAGTTCTTC.

The chain combines TRBV29-1 with TRBJ2-1, with TRBD2 matching over 14 bases. The CDR3 totals 17 residues. Germline assignment: CDR1 SQVTM and CDR2 ANQGSEA. Losses at the gene ends were 5 bases for V and 7 bases for J; bases not matched to a gene: 13. The CDR3 nucleotides read TGCAGCGTTCACCGGTCCGGACTAGCGGGAGGTAGTAATGAGCAGTTCTTC. This codes for CSVHRSGLAGGSNEQFF.

The rearrangement links TRBV7-9 to TRBJ2-3, with TRBD2 identical over 8 bases. The V segment lost 8 bases and the J segment 1 base; nucleotides outside the gene matches: 8. The CDR3 contains 15 residues. Germline CDR1 is SEHNR and CDR2 is FQNEAQ (reference sequence). The DNA of the CDR3 is TGTGCCAGCCTCGAGATCGGGAGGGGCACAGATACGCAGTATTTT. Its protein is CASLEIGRGTDTQYF.

V and J are TRBV27 and TRBJ1-2; 10 bases fit TRBD1. CDR1 MNHEY and CDR2 SMNVEV come from the germline V gene (reference sequence). The CDR3 contains 15 residues. V trimming: 6 bases; J trimming: 5 bases; junction bases outside the gene matches: 9. The CDR3 nucleotides are TGTGCCAGCAGCTCCCGGACAGGGGGGGATTATGGCTACACCTTC. This gives the protein CASSSRTGGDYGYTF.

The chain recombines TRBV4-3 with TRBJ1-1, with a possible D match to TRBD1 (5 bases). In germline, CDR1 is LGHNA, CDR2 YSLEER. Between the trimmed V and J ends, which lost 0 bases and 0 bases, there was a span of 11 bases. The CDR3 has 16 residues. The CDR3 loop is CASSQDSGGMNTEAFF. The CDR3 DNA follows: TGCGCCAGCAGCCAAGATAGCGGGGGAATGAACACTGAAGCTTTCTTT.

This rearrangement joins TRBV7-8 to TRBJ2-3; D uncertain. V was pared by 6 bases and J by 4 bases, with 8 bases between. The germline V gene has CDR1 SGHVS and CDR2 FQNEAQ. The CDR3 spans 12 residues. DNA for the CDR3: TGTGCCAGCAGTACGAGTGCAGATACGCAGTATTTT. Its protein product is CASSTSADTQYF.

This clone was observed a few times. This sequence joins TRBV19 and TRBJ2-7; 8 nucleotides line up with TRBD1. The trim removed 5 bases at V and 3 bases at J, leaving 3 bases unmatched. Looked up from germline, CDR1 is LNHDA and CDR2 is SQIVND (reference sequence). The CDR3 sequence is 13 residues long. The CDR3 DNA is TGTGCCAGTAGTCCAACAGGGGGCTACGAGCAGTACTTC. Translation: CASSPTGGYEQYF.

The chain has TRBV7-8 and TRBJ1-5; D is unresolved. CDR1 is SGHVS, CDR2 FQNEAQ, per germline. Deletions cut 1 base from V and 0 bases from J, with 16 bases between. The CDR3 consists of 18 residues. CDR3 DNA: TGTGCCAGCAGCTTAGTGCTAGGAGGGCCGTATAGCAATCAGCCCCAGCATTTT. This encodes CASSLVLGGPYSNQPQHF.

The CDR3 DNA reads as TGTGCCAGCAGTGGGGGGCTAGCGGGAGTAGATGAGCAGTTCTTC. Translating gives CASSGGLAGVDEQFF. The V call is TRBV7-9, the J call TRBJ2-1, with 10 bases identical to TRBD2. Germline CDR1 and CDR2: SEHNR and FQNEAQ (reference sequence). The trim removed 6 bases at V and 8 bases at J, leaving 10 bases unmatched. The CDR3 is made up of 15 amino acids. Full variable domain (remainder filled in from reference TRBV7-9 and TRBJ2-1): DTGVSQNPRHKITKRGQNVTFRCDPISEHNRLYWYRQTLGQGPEFLTYFQNEAQLEKSRLLSDRFSAERPKGSFSTLEIQRTEQGDSAMYLCASSGGLAGVDEQFFGPGTRLTVL.